The 5 T cell receptor beta chains below all came from one sample that was sequenced in a study of PD-L1 blockade in urothelial cancer. Sequenced by immunoSEQ multiplex PCR; TCRdb stores in-frame clones only, minus some. Here the sample spans some 80,000 clones, approximately 90% being singletons. Sequencing used PBMCs, obtained around atezolizumab (anti-PD-L1) treatment. The receptors were gathered from a woman between 70 and 85 years old with urothelial cancer.

The chain has TRBV30 and TRBJ2-3; TRBD2 matches 7 bases. The CDR3 extends over 15 amino acids. Looked up from germline, CDR1 is GTSNPN and CDR2 is SVGIG (reference sequence). V lost 3 bases to trimming and J lost 2 bases; unmatched junction nucleotides: 8. CDR3 amino acids: CAWRGGFNPTDTQYF. For the CDR3, the DNA is TGTGCCTGGAGGGGGGGGTTCAACCCCACAGATACGCAGTATTTT.

V usage is TRBV4-2 and J usage is TRBJ2-1; a possible D gene is TRBD2 (6 bases). The V end lost 4 bases, the J end lost 0 bases, and 19 bases lay between the germline ends. The CDR3 consists of 18 residues. CDR1 and CDR2 from the germline V gene are LGHNA and YNFKEQ. The CDR3 DNA is TGTGCCAGCAGCCTTAAGGGCAGGGACTTTTCCTCCTACAATGAGCAGTTCTTC. Translated: CASSLKGRDFSSYNEQFF.

The V and J genes are TRBV30 and TRBJ1-1; 7 nucleotides line up with TRBD1. After removal of 3 bases from V and 5 bases from J, the junction contained 18 bases not matched to a gene. The CDR3 is made up of 17 amino acids. Germline CDR1 and CDR2: GTSNPN and SVGIG (reference sequence). The CDR3 loop reads CAWRRGGTARRGTEAFF. CDR3 in DNA: TGTGCCTGGAGGAGAGGCGGGACAGCCCGGCGGGGTACTGAAGCTTTCTTT.

The count of this clone is one. J is TRBJ1-5 and V is TRBV15; 9 positions match TRBD1. The J segment lost 5 bases and the V segment lost 7 bases, leaving 9 bases of the junction unmatched. Germline CDR1 LNHNV, CDR2 YYDKDF (reference sequence). This CDR3 is built from 15 residues. Written as DNA, the CDR3 is TGTGCCACCAAATCGGGACAGGGAATGGATCAGCCCCAGCATTTT. Protein product: CATKSGQGMDQPQHF.

The chain combines TRBV7-8 with TRBJ2-5; D is possibly TRBD1 (5 bases). Germline CDR1 is SGHVS and CDR2 is FQNEAQ. The germline V and J ends were trimmed by 2 bases and 4 bases, with 17 bases remaining between them. This CDR3 comprises 16 residues. The CDR3 sequence is CASSLLGRAPPETQYF. DNA for the CDR3: TGTGCCAGCAGCTTATTAGGCAGGGCACCCCCAGAGACCCAGTACTTC.